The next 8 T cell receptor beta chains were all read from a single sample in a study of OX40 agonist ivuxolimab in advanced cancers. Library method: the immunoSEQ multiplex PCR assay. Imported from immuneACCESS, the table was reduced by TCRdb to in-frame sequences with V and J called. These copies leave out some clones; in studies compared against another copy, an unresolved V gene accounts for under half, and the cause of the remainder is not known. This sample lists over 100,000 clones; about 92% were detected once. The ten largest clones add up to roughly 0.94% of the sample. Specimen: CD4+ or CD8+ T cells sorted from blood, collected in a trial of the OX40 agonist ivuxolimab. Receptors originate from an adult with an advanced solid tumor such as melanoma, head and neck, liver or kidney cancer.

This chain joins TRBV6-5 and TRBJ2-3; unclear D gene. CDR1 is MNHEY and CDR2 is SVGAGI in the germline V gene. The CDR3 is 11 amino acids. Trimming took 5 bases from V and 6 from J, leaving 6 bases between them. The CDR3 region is CASSEMDTQYF. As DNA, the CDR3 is TGTGCCAGCAGTGAAATGGATACGCAGTATTTT.

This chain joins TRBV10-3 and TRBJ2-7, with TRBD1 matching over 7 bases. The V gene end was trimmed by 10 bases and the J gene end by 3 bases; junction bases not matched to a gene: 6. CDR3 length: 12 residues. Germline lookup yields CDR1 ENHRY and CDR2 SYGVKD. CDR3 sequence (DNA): TGTGCCACGGGGACAGTAAGCTACGAGCAGTACTTC. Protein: CATGTVSYEQYF.

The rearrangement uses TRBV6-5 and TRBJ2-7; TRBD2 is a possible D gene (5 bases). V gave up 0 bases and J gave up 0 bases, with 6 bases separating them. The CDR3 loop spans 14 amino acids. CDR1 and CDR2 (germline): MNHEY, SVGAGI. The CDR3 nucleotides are TGTGCCAGCAGTTACTCCGCGGGCTCCTACGAGCAGTACTTC. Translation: CASSYSAGSYEQYF.

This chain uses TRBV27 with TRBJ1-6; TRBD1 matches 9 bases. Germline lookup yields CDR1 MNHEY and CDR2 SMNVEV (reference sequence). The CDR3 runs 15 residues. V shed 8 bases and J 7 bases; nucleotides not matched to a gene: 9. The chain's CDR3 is CASRTGDRANSPLHF. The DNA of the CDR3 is TGTGCCAGCCGTACCGGGGACAGGGCCAATTCACCCCTCCACTTT.

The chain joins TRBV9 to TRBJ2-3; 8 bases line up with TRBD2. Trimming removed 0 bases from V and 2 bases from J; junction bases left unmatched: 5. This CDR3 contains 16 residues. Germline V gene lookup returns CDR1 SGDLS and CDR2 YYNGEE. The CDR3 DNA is TGTGCCAGCAGCGTAGTGGCGGGGGGTACCACAGATACGCAGTATTTT. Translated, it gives CASSVVAGGTTDTQYF.

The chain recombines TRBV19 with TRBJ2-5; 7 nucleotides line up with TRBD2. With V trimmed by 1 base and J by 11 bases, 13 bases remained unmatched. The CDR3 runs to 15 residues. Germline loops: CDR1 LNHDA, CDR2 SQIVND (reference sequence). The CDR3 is CASSIGGGAAYGQYF. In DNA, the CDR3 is TGTGCCAGTAGTATAGGCGGGGGTGCCGCATACGGGCAGTACTTC. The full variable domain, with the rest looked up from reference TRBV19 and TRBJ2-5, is DGGITQSPKYLFRKEGQNVTLSCEQNLNHDAMYWYRQDPGQGLRLIYYSQIVNDFQKGDIAEGYSVSREKKESFPLTVTSAQKNPTAFYLCASSIGGGAAYGQYFGPGTRLLVL.

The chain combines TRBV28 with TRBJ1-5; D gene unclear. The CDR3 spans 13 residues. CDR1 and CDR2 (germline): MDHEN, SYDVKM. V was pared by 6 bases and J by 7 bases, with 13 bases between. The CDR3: CASSFTSGQPQHF. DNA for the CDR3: TGTGCCAGCAGCTTCACCAGCGGACAGCCCCAGCATTTT.

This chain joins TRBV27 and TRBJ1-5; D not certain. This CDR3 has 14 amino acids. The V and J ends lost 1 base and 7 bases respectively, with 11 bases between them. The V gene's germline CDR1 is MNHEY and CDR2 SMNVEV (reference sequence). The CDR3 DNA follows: TGTGCCAGCAGTTTATTATCAGGTAACCAGCCCCAGCATTTT. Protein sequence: CASSLLSGNQPQHF.